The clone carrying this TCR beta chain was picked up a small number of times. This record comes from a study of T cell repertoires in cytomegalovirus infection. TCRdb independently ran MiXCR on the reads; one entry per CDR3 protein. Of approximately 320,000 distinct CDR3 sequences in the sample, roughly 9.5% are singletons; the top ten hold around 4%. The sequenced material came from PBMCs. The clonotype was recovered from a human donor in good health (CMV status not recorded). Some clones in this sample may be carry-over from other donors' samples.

Here the CDR3 DNA reads TGTGCCACCAGCCGGGACGGTTACAATGAGCAGTTCTTC. Residues: CATSRDGYNEQFF. This rearrangement joins TRBV24-1 to TRBJ2-1; TRBD1 or TRBD2 may be the D gene (5 bases each). The V end was cut by 7 bases, the J end by 4 bases, with 10 bases between. Germline CDR1 reads KGHDR; CDR2 reads SFDVKD. The CDR3 loop spans 13 amino acids.